The 19 T cell receptor beta chains listed next were all sequenced from one sample in a study of T cell clonality in common variable immunodeficiency. Measured with immunoSEQ multiplex PCR; TCRdb has only the in-frame clones, and not every one. The table lists roughly 50,000 clones, with no singletons. The sample taken for sequencing was peripheral blood mononuclear cells. Receptors were obtained from a person between 18 and 70 years old in good health.

This clone turned up a few times. The read gets to within 3 residues of the CDR3 end, and the germline J gene fills in the rest. The rearrangement uses TRBV30 and TRBJ2-1, with 15 bases aligning to TRBD2. The CDR3 runs to 19 residues. The germline V gene encodes CDR1 GTSNPN and CDR2 SVGIG (reference sequence). V trimming: 0 bases; J trimming: 5 bases; junction bases outside the gene matches: 11. CDR3: CAWSVLGWTSGRADNEQFF. The CDR3 DNA, read in part, is TGTGCCTGGAGTGTATTGGGGTGGACTAGCGGGAGGGCTGACAATGAG. The entire variable domain, with the rest obtained from reference TRBV30 and TRBJ2-1, is as follows: SQTIHQWPATLVQPVGSPLSLECTVEGTSNPNLYWYRQAAGRGLQLLFYSVGIGQISSEVPQNLSASRPQDRQFILSSKKLLLSDSGFYLCAWSVLGWTSGRADNEQFFGPGTRLTVL.

This clone was seen many times. Read sequence stops 3 residues before the CDR3 end, and the germline J gene provides the missing end. This chain joins TRBV20-1 and TRBJ2-3, with 11 bases that match TRBD1. The CDR3 contains 15 residues. CDR1 and CDR2 (germline): DFQATT, SNEGSKA (reference sequence). V was clipped by 2 bases and J by 8 bases; unmatched bases: 9. CDR3 DNA (partial): TGCAGTGCTAGAACGGGGACAGGGGGAGTCAGTACG. Protein: CSARTGTGGVST. The full CDR3 sequence reads CSARTGTGGVSTQYF.

The table lists this clone with many counts. The sequence runs out 3 residues before the end of the CDR3; the remainder is reconstructed from the germline J gene. The chain links TRBV30 to TRBJ2-3, with 11 bases aligning to TRBD2. Germline lookup yields CDR1 GTSNPN and CDR2 SVGIG (reference sequence). The CDR3 has 16 amino acids. With V trimmed by 5 bases and J by 3 bases, 10 bases remained unmatched. CDR3 loop: CAWSALAGDVTDTQYF. The covered CDR3 bases are TGTGCCTGGTCCGCACTAGCGGGAGACGTAACAGATACG.

This clone came up a few times. The CDR3 end falls 3 residues outside the read, so it is completed with the germline J gene. In the same sample, other DNA sequences code for this CDR3. The V call is TRBV2, the J call TRBJ2-3, with a tentative D call TRBD2 (6 bases). The CDR3 extends over 12 amino acids. The germline V gene has CDR1 SNHLY and CDR2 FYNNEI. The sequenced part of the CDR3 DNA is TGTGCCAGCAGTGACCCACTAGCCCCG. It codes for CASSDPLAP. The whole CDR3 sequence is CASSDPLAPQYF.

There are many counts of this clone. With the read ending 3 residues before the CDR3 end, the germline J gene is used to fill in that end. The chain carries TRBV7-2 and TRBJ2-3; 8 bases match TRBD2. Trimming removed 4 bases from V and 1 base from J; junction bases left unmatched: 4. The CDR3 is 15 residues long. Germline values: CDR1 SGHTA, CDR2 FQGNSA. The CDR3 loop reads CASSSETSGTDTQYF. The part of the CDR3 DNA that was read is TGTGCCAGCAGCTCCGAGACTAGCGGCACAGATACG.

As for this clone: The sequence runs out 3 residues before the end of the CDR3; the remainder is reconstructed from the germline J gene. The J gene is TRBJ1-1, the V gene TRBV2, with D possibly being TRBD1 (5 bases). CDR1 is SNHLY, CDR2 FYNNEI, per germline. The CDR3 has 13 residues. V was trimmed by 6 bases and J by 4 bases, leaving 12 bases between them. The CDR3 here is CASSLGGTTEAFF. The sequenced CDR3 bases are TGTGCCAGCAGCCTGGGGGGGACCACTGAA. The full variable domain, its missing parts supplied by reference TRBV2 and TRBJ1-1, is EPEVTQTPSHQVTQMGQEVILRCVPISNHLYFYWYRQILGQKVEFLVSFYNNEISEKSEIFDDQFSVERPDGSNFTLKIRSTKLEDSAMYFCASSLGGTTEAFFGQGTRLTVV.

This clone was observed many times. Read sequence stops 3 residues before the CDR3 end, and the germline J gene provides the missing end. The J gene is TRBJ2-1, the V gene TRBV23-1; the D gene is possibly TRBD2 (6 bases). TRBV23-1 is known as an ORF, though its function is uncertain. V lost 8 bases and J lost 7, with 9 bases in between. The CDR3 spans 11 residues. The CDR3: CASSRGNEQFF. Incomplete CDR3 DNA: TGCGCCAGCTCTCGGGGGAATGAG.

This clone occurred many times. CDR3 protein: CASSLTTFVTGEAFF. The CDR3 bases that were read are TGTGCCAGTAGTTTGACCACCTTCGTGACGGGTGAA. The chain employs TRBV19 and TRBJ1-1, with D uncertain. From the germline J gene comes the end of the CDR3, since the read stops 3 residues before it. The CDR3 has 15 residues. Trimming cost V 5 bases and J 7 bases, with 20 bases left between them. Germline V gene data show CDR1 as LNHDA and CDR2 as SQIVND (reference sequence). Using reference TRBV19 and TRBJ1-1 for the parts outside the CDR3, the full variable domain is DGGITQSPKYLFRKEGQNVTLSCEQNLNHDAMYWYRQDPGQGLRLIYYSQIVNDFQKGDIAEGYSVSREKKESFPLTVTSAQKNPTAFYLCASSLTTFVTGEAFFGQGTRLTVV.

A word on this clone: Read coverage stops 3 residues before the CDR3 terminus; the germline J gene supplies the remainder. The chain recombines TRBV6-9 with TRBJ2-5; 13 nucleotides agree with TRBD2. Per the germline V gene, CDR1 is MNHGY and CDR2 is SVAAGI. J lost 4 bases, V lost 6 bases, and 8 bases had no gene match. There are 16 residues in the CDR3. CDR3 DNA (partial): TGTGCCAGCAGCCCGAGAGGACTAGCGGGAGCAGAGACC. Protein sequence: CASSPRGLAGAET. The whole CDR3 reads CASSPRGLAGAETQYF.

Many counts were recorded for this clone. The read halts 3 residues ahead of the CDR3 end, with the missing end drawn from the germline J gene. The chain carries TRBV12-3 or TRBV12-4 and TRBJ2-1, with 10 bases that match TRBD2. The CDR3 is 15 residues long. V lost 6 bases, J lost 7 bases, and 9 bases stayed unmatched. This chain's CDR3 is CASSHLAGEENEQFF. The covered CDR3 bases are TGTGCCAGCAGCCACCTAGCGGGAGAGGAAAATGAG.

Note on this clone: The CDR3 extends 3 residues past the end of the read, so its final part is completed from the germline J gene. The chain is built from TRBV2 and TRBJ2-1, with 9 bases aligning to TRBD2. This CDR3 has 16 amino acids. With 7 bases clipped from V and 1 base from J, the junction kept 8 bases outside the gene matches. Germline V lookup: CDR1 SNHLY, CDR2 FYNNEI. Here the CDR3 reads CASMDSGSGSYNEQFF. The CDR3 DNA, read in part, is TGTGCCAGCATGGATAGCGGGAGTGGTTCCTACAATGAG.

Many counts were recorded for this clone. Sequencing ends 3 residues short of the CDR3 end; the germline J gene provides the rest. The chain couples TRBV5-1 to TRBJ2-3, with TRBD2 matching over 9 bases. The CDR3 extends over 14 amino acids. Germline loops: CDR1 SGHRS, CDR2 YFSETQ. The CDR3 sequence: CASSPGTSQETQYF. The part of the CDR3 DNA that was read is TGCGCCAGCAGCCCCGGGACTAGCCAAGAGACG.

This clone showed up just a few times. Coverage ceases 3 residues before the CDR3 finishes, and the germline J gene fills in the end. This chain joins TRBV11-3 and TRBJ2-5, with unresolved D. V lost 1 base, J lost 2 bases, and 11 bases lay in between. From germline, CDR1 is SGHNT and CDR2 YENEEA. The CDR3 is 15 amino acids. The CDR3 protein is CASSLARGLQETQYF. The sequenced CDR3 bases are TGTGCCAGCAGCTTAGCACGCGGCCTACAAGAGACC.

This clone was observed at least ten times. The CDR3 end is not reached by the read, which stops 3 residues before it; the germline J gene fills it in. The chain carries TRBV5-1 and TRBJ2-3; D gene uncertain. From germline, CDR1 is SGHRS and CDR2 YFSETQ. Trimming cost V 3 bases and J 6 bases, with 8 bases left between them. The CDR3 totals 12 residues. CDR3 amino acids: CASSSQRDTQYF. CDR3 DNA (partial): TGCGCCAGCAGCTCTCAGAGGGATACG.

This clone has a count of ten or more. The CDR3 goes on 3 residues after the read ends, and that part is filled in from the germline J gene. The genes are TRBV20-1 and TRBJ2-4, with D possibly being TRBD1 (6 bases). There are 16 residues in the CDR3. From germline, CDR1 is DFQATT and CDR2 SNEGSKA (reference sequence). The V and J ends lost 3 bases and 3 bases respectively, with 18 bases between them. The part of the CDR3 DNA that was read is TGCAGTGCTAGCAAACAACAGGGTGGGGACAAAAACATT. Protein product: CSASKQQGGDKNI. The full CDR3 protein is CSASKQQGGDKNIQYF.

Many counts were recorded for this clone. The sequenced part of the CDR3 DNA is TGTGCCAGCTCATCTCTACTAGCGGGAGGGCTCGTTCGAACAGATACG. Translation: CASSSLLAGGLVRTDT. The entire CDR3 protein is CASSSLLAGGLVRTDTQYF. V is TRBV18 and J is TRBJ2-3, with TRBD2 matching over 13 bases. The read ends 3 residues before the CDR3 terminus; that terminus is restored from the germline J gene. The CDR3 covers 19 residues. J gave up 3 bases and V 5 bases, and 14 bases lay outside the gene matches. Germline V gene data show CDR1 as KGHSH and CDR2 as LQKENI.

Ten or more counts support this clone. Read data end 3 residues before the CDR3 end; the end is taken from the germline J gene. The V gene is TRBV30, the J gene TRBJ1-1, with TRBD1 as a possible D gene (6 bases). CDR1 and CDR2 from the germline V gene are GTSNPN and SVGIG (reference sequence). This CDR3 has 13 amino acids. V was cut by 7 bases and J by 0 bases, with 12 bases left in between. CDR3 residues: CALKGHLNTEAFF. CDR3 DNA (partial): TGTGCCTTAAAGGGACACCTGAACACTGAA. The full variable domain, in which reference TRBV30 and TRBJ1-1 provide the parts outside the CDR3, is SQTIHQWPATLVQPVGSPLSLECTVEGTSNPNLYWYRQAAGRGLQLLFYSVGIGQISSEVPQNLSASRPQDRQFILSSKKLLLSDSGFYLCALKGHLNTEAFFGQGTRLTVV.

Many counts were recorded for this clone. The read is 3 residues too short to cover the CDR3 end, so that end is filled in from the germline J gene. The V and J genes are TRBV18 and TRBJ2-1; D gene uncertain. Per germline, CDR1 KGHSH and CDR2 LQKENI. Trimming cost V 3 bases and J 9 bases, with 9 bases left between them. The CDR3 runs to 12 residues. The part of the CDR3 DNA that was read is TGTGCCAGCTCACCCCGTTTCGGTGAG. Protein product: CASSPRFGE. The complete CDR3 sequence is CASSPRFGEQFF.

This clone has more than one count but fewer than ten. A much bigger clone sits one base away, suggesting this may be a read error. The CDR3 end lies 3 residues beyond the end of the read and is filled in from the germline J gene. The identical CDR3 is also encoded by other nucleotide sequences in the sample. J is TRBJ1-3 and V is TRBV30; D not certain. This CDR3 region has 13 residues. Per the germline V gene, CDR1 is GTSNPN and CDR2 is SVGIG (reference sequence). The CDR3 spells CAWDKFSGNTIYF. Partial CDR3 DNA: TGTGCCTGGGACAAGTTCTCTGGAAACACG.